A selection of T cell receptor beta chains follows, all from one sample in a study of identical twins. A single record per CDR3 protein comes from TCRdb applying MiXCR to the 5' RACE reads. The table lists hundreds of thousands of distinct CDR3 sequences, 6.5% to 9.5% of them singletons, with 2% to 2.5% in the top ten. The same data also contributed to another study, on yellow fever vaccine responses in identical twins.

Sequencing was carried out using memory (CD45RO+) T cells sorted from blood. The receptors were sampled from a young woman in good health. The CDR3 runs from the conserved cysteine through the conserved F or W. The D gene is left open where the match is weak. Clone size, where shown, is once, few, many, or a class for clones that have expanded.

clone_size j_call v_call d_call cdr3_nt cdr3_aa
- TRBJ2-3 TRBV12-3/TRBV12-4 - TGTGCCAGCAGTTTAGTTACTATCGATACGCAGTATTTT CASSLVTIDTQYF
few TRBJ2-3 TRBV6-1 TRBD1 TGTGCCAGCCTTGACAGGGGGAGGTACACAGATACGCAGTATTTT CASLDRGRYTDTQYF
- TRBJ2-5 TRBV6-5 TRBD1 TGTGCCAGCAGCTACTCGGAGACAGGGTCGGAGACCCAGTACTTC CASSYSETGSETQYF
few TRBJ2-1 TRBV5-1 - TGCGCCAGCAGCTTGCACGGACAGTACAATGAGCAGTTCTTC CASSLHGQYNEQFF
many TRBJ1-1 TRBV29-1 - TGCAGCGTCATCCCGGGTAACACTGAAGCTTTCTTT CSVIPGNTEAFF
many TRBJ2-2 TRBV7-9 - TGTGCCAGCAGCTTCAGGGGACGAAACACCGGGGAGCTGTTTTTT CASSFRGRNTGELFF
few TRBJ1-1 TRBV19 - TGTGCCAGTGCCTGGGAGCGTGAAGCTTTCTTT CASAWEREAFF
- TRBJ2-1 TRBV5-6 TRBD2 TGTGCCAGCAGCCAGATAGGACTAGCGGGATACAATGAGCAGTTCTTC CASSQIGLAGYNEQFF
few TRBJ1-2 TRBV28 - TGTGCCAGCAGCTCACCAGGAGGGGTTCCTAACTATGGCTACACCTTC CASSSPGGVPNYGYTF
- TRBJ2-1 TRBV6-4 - TGTGCCAGCAGCCCTGGGCCTAACAATGAGCAGTTCTTC CASSPGPNNEQFF
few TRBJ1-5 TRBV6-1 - TGTGCCAGCAGTGAAGGGGCCACTCTTCCCCAGCATTTT CASSEGATLPQHF
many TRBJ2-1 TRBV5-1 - TGCGCCAGCAGCGGAATGGTGGGTCAGTACAATGAGCAGTTCTTC CASSGMVGQYNEQFF
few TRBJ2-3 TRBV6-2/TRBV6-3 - TGTGCCAGCAGTTACTACTTCGGAGGGCCGAACACAGATACGCAGTATTTT CASSYYFGGPNTDTQYF
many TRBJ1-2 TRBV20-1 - TGCAGTGGGGATGGAAGCTATGGCTACACCTTC CSGDGSYGYTF
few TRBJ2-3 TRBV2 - TGTGCCAGCAGCAAAAGGGAGGGGGCGCAGTATTTT CASSKREGAQYF
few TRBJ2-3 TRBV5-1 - TGCGCCAGCAGCCCCGGTCAAGATACGCAGTATTTT CASSPGQDTQYF
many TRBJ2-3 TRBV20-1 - TGCAGTGCCCGGGGCGGGCCCCCGTCCACAGATACGCAGTATTTT CSARGGPPSTDTQYF
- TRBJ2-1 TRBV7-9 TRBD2 TGTGCCAGCAGCGCGGGAGACTGGAATGAGCAGTTCTTC CASSAGDWNEQFF
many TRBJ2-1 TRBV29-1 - TGCAGCGCCATGCTTAACGGGGAAAACAATGAGCAGTTCTTC CSAMLNGENNEQFF
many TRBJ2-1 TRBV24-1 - TGTGCCACCAGTGATTTGTCGGGACCTTACAATGAGCAGTTCTTC CATSDLSGPYNEQFF
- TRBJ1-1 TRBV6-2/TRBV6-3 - TGTGCCAGCAGTTACACGACCCTCGGGGGGGCTGAAGCTTTCTTT CASSYTTLGGAEAFF
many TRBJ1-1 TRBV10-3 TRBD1 TGTGCCACGTGGGGGACAGGGAGTACTGAAGCTTTCTTT CATWGTGSTEAFF
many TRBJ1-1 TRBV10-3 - TGTGCCATCAGTGCCACACAGGGCGGGACGGCTGAAGCTTTCTTT CAISATQGGTAEAFF
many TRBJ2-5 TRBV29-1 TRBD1 TGCAGCGTTTATTCACCGGGACAGGGAGGAGAGACCCAGTACTTC CSVYSPGQGGETQYF
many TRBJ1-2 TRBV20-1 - TGCAGTGCTTCCCATCTCGATGGCTACACCTTC CSASHLDGYTF
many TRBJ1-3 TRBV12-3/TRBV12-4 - TGTGCCAGCAGAGTACAGAGCTCTGGAAACACCATATATTTT CASRVQSSGNTIYF
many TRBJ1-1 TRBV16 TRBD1 TGTGCCAGCAGCCAAATCCAGGGGGCTGAAGCTTTCTTT CASSQIQGAEAFF
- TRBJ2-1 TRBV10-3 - TGTGCCATCAGTGAGTCCCCGAATGAGCAGTTCTTC CAISESPNEQFF
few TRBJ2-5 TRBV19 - TGTGCCAGTACCGGGGTGGGGGAGACCCAGTACTTC CASTGVGETQYF
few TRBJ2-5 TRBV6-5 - TGTGCCAGCGGGTCGAGAGTTGAGACCCAGTACTTC CASGSRVETQYF
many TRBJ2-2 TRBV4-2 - TGTGCCAGCAGCCAAGAATGGCTTACCAACACCGGGGAGCTGTTTTTT CASSQEWLTNTGELFF
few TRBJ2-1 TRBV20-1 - TGCAGTCTTGGGGGGTGGGGTCAGACCGCACACAATGAGCAGTTCTTC CSLGGWGQTAHNEQFF
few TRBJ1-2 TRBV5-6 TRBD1 TGTGCCAGCAGCTACACAGGGGTGGACTATGGCTACACCTTC CASSYTGVDYGYTF
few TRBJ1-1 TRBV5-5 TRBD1 TGTGCCAGCAGCCCGCCGGGGACAGGCCACGGAGCTTTCTTT CASSPPGTGHGAFF
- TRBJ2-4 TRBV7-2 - TGTGCCAGCAGCTTAACAAGAGTTCAAAACATTCAGTACTTC CASSLTRVQNIQYF
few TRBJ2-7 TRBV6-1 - TGTGCCAGCAGGGGCAACCGGGGAAATATCTACGAGCAGTACTTC CASRGNRGNIYEQYF
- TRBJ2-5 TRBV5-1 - TGCGCCAGCAGCTTTGGCCTTACTAGGAACCAAGAGACCCAGTACTTC CASSFGLTRNQETQYF
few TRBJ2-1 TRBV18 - TGTGCCAGCTCACCACCGTCAGGGGTCGGCTACAATGAGCAGTTCTTC CASSPPSGVGYNEQFF
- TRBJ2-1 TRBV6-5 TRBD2 TGTGGGACTAGCGGGAACACCAATGAGCAGTTCTTC CGTSGNTNEQFF
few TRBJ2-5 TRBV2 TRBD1 TGTGCCAGCATGGACAGGGAGTGGGAGACCCAGTACTTC CASMDREWETQYF
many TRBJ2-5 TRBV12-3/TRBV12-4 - TGTGCCAGCAGTTTCCCCCGTGGGACCCAGTACTTC CASSFPRGTQYF
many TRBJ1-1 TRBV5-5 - TGTGCCAGCAGCTTGCCCCAGACAGTCGGCACTGAAGCTTTCTTT CASSLPQTVGTEAFF
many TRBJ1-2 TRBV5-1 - TGCGCCAGCAAGCCCCCGAACTCCTATGGCTACACCTTC CASKPPNSYGYTF
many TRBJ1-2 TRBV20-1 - TGCACCCCACCGGGGACCTTCGTTGGCTACACCTTC CTPPGTFVGYTF
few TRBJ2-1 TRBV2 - TGTGCCAGCATGGTAGTACTACACAATGAGCAGTTCTTC CASMVVLHNEQFF
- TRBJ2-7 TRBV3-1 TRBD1 TGTGCCAGCAACGCAACCGGGACAGACTACGAGCAGTACTTC CASNATGTDYEQYF
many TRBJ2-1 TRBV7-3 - TGTGCCAGCAGCTCACTAGACAATGAGCAGTTCTTC CASSSLDNEQFF
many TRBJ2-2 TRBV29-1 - TGCAGCGTTTTACACACCGGGGAGCTGTTTTTT CSVLHTGELFF
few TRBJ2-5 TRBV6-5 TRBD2 TGTGCCAGCAGCTATAGCGGGGGGGTAGAAGAGACCCAGTACTTC CASSYSGGVEETQYF
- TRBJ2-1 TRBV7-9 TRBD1 TGTGCCAGCCTAATCTGGGACAGCCGACCATACAATGAGCAGTTCTTC CASLIWDSRPYNEQFF
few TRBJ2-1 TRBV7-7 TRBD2 TGTGCCAGCAGCCCAGAACTAGCGGGAGGACCCCCGTACGTGAATGAGCAGTTCTTC CASSPELAGGPPYVNEQFF
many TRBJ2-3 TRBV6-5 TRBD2 TGTGCCAGCAGTTCCCACATAATATTAGCGGGGAACACAGATACGCAGTATTTT CASSSHIILAGNTDTQYF
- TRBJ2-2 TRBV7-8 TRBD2 TGTGCCAGCAGCTTTTTACCTAGCGGGAGGAACACCGGGGAGCTGTTTTTT CASSFLPSGRNTGELFF
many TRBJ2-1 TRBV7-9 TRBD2 TGTGCCAGCAGCCAACCCACGGGCGGGGGTTACAATGAGCAGTTCTTC CASSQPTGGGYNEQFF
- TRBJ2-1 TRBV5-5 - TGTGCCAGCAGCTTCAGGGTTAGTAGCTCCTACAATGAGCAGTTCTTC CASSFRVSSSYNEQFF